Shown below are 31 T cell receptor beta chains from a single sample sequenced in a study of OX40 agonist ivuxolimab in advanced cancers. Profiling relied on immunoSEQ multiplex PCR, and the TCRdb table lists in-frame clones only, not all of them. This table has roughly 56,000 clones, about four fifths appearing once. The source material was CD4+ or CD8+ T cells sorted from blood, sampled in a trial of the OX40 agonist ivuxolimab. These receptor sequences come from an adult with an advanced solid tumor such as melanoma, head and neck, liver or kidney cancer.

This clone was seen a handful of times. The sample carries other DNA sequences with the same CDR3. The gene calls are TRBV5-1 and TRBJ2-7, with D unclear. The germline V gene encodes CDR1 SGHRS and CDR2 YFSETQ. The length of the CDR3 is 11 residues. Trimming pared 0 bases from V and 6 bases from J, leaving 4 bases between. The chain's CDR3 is CASSLDSEQYF. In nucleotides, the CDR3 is TGCGCCAGCAGCTTGGACTCCGAGCAGTACTTC.

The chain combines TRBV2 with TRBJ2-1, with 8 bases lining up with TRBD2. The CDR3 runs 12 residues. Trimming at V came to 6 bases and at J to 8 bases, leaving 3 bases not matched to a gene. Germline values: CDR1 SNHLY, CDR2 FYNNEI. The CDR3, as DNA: TGTGCCAGCAGGGGACTAGTCTATGAGCAGTTCTTC. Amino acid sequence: CASRGLVYEQFF.

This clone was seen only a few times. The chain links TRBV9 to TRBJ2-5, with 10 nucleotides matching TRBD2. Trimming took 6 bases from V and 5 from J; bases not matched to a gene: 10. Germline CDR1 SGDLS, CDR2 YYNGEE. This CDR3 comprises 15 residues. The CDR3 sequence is CASTPLAGVGETQYF. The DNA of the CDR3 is TGTGCCAGCACCCCCCTAGCGGGGGTCGGGGAGACCCAGTACTTC.

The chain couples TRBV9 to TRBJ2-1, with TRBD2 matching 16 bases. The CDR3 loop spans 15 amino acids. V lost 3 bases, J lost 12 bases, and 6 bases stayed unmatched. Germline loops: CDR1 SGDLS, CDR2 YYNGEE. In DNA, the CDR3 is TGTGCCAGCAGCGCCGGGACTAGCGGGAGGGGTGTGCAGTTCTTC. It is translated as CASSAGTSGRGVQFF.

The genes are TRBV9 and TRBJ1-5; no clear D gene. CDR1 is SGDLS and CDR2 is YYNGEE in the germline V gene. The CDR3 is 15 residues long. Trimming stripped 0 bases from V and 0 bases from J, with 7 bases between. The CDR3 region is CASSVDSNSNQPQHF. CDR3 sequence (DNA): TGTGCCAGCAGCGTAGACAGTAATAGCAATCAGCCCCAGCATTTT. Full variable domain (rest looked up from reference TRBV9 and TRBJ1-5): DSGVTQTPKHLITATGQRVTLRCSPRSGDLSVYWYQQSLDQGLQFLIQYYNGEERAKGNILERFSAQQFPDLHSELNLSSLELGDSALYFCASSVDSNSNQPQHFGDGTRLSIL.

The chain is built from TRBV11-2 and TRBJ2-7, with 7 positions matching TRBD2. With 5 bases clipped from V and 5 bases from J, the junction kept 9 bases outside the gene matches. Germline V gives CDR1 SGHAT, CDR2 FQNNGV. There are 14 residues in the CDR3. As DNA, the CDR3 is TGTGCCAGCAGCGTGCCCGGGACTACCAACGAGCAGTACTTC. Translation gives CASSVPGTTNEQYF.

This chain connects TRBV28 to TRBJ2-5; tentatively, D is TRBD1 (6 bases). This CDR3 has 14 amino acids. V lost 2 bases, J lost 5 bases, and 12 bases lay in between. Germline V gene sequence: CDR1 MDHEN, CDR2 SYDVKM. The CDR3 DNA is TGTGCCAGCAGTTTACAGGGGTCCCAGGAGACCCAGTACTTC. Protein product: CASSLQGSQETQYF.

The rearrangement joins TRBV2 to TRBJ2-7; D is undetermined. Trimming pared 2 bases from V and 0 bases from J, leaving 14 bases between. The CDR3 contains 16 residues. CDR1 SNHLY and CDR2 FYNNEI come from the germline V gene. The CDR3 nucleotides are TGTGCCAGCAGTGAACCTACGAGGAAGGGCTCCTACGAGCAGTACTTC. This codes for CASSEPTRKGSYEQYF. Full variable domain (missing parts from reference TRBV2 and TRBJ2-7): EPEVTQTPSHQVTQMGQEVILRCVPISNHLYFYWYRQILGQKVEFLVSFYNNEISEKSEIFDDQFSVERPDGSNFTLKIRSTKLEDSAMYFCASSEPTRKGSYEQYFGPGTRLTVT.

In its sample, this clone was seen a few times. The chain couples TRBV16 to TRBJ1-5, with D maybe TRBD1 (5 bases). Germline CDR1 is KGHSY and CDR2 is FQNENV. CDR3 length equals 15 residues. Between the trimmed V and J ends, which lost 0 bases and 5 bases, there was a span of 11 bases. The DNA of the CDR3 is TGTGCCAGCAGCCAATCGGGCCAGGGTCATCAGCCCCAGCATTTT. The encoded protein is CASSQSGQGHQPQHF.

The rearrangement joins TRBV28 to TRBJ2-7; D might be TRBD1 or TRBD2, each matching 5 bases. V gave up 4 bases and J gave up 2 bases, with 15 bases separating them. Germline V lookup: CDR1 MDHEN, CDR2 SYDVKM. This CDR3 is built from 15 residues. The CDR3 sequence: CASSSSGTWPYEQYF. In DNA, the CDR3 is TGTGCCAGCAGTTCATCCGGGACCTGGCCCTACGAGCAGTACTTC.

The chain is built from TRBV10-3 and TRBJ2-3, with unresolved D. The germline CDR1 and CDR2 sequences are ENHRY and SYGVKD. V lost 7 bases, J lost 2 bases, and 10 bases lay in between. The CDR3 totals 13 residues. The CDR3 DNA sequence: TGTGCCATCACCGGCCAACTCACAGATACGCAGTATTTT. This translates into CAITGQLTDTQYF.

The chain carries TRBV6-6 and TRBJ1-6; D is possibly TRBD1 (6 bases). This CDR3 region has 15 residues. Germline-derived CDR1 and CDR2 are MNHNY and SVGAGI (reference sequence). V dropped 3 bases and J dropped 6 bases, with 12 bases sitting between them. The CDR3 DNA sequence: TGTGCCAGCAGTTATGAGGGGACAAGTAATTCACCCCTCCACTTT. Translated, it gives CASSYEGTSNSPLHF.

In DNA form, the CDR3 reads TGTGCCAGCACCCCTCCCCGCAGCGGGAGGGCCAACGAGCAGTTCTTC. Translating it yields CASTPPRSGRANEQFF. The chain combines TRBV6-6 with TRBJ2-1; 10 bases are shared with TRBD2. This CDR3 spans 16 amino acids. Germline loops: CDR1 MNHNY, CDR2 SVGAGI (reference sequence). The trim removed 7 bases at V and 10 bases at J, leaving 16 bases unmatched.

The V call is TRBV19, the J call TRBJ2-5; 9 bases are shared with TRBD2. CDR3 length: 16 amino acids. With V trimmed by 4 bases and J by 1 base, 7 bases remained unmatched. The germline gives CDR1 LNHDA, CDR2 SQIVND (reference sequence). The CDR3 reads CASSTRLAAIQETQYF. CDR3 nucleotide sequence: TGTGCCAGTAGTACTAGACTAGCGGCCATCCAAGAGACCCAGTACTTC.

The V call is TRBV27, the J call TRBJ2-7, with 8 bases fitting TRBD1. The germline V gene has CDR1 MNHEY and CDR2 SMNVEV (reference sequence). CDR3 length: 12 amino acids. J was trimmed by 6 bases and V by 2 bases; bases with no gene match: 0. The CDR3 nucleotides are TGTGCCAGCAGTTTAGACAGGGGCGAGCAGTACTTC. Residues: CASSLDRGEQYF.

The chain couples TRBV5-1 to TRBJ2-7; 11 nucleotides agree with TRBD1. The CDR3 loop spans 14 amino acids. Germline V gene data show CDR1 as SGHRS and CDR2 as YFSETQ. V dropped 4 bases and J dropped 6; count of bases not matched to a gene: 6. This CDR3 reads CASSAGDRGFEQYF. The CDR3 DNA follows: TGCGCCAGCAGCGCAGGGGACAGGGGGTTCGAGCAGTACTTC.

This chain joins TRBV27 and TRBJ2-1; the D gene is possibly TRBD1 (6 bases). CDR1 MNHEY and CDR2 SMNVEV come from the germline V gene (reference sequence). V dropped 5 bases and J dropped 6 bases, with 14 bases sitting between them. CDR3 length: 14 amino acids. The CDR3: CASSNRVSGNEQFF. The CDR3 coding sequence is TGTGCCAGCAGTAACAGGGTTTCGGGCAATGAGCAGTTCTTC.

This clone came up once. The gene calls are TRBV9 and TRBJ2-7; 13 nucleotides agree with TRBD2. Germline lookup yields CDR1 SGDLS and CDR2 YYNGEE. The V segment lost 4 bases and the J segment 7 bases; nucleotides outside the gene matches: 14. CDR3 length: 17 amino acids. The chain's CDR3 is CASSPGLAGTGSREQYF. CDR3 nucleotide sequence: TGTGCCAGCAGCCCGGGACTAGCGGGGACCGGGAGTCGGGAGCAGTACTTC. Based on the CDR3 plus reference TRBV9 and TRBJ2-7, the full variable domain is DSGVTQTPKHLITATGQRVTLRCSPRSGDLSVYWYQQSLDQGLQFLIQYYNGEERAKGNILERFSAQQFPDLHSELNLSSLELGDSALYFCASSPGLAGTGSREQYFGPGTRLTVT.

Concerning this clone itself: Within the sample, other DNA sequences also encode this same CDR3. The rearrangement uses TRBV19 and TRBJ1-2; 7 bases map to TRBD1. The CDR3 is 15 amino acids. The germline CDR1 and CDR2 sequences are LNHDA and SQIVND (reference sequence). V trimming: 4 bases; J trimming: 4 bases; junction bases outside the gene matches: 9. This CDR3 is CASSKGRQGRYGYTF. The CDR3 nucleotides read TGTGCCAGTAGTAAGGGGAGACAGGGTCGCTATGGCTACACCTTC. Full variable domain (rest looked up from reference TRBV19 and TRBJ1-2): DGGITQSPKYLFRKEGQNVTLSCEQNLNHDAMYWYRQDPGQGLRLIYYSQIVNDFQKGDIAEGYSVSREKKESFPLTVTSAQKNPTAFYLCASSKGRQGRYGYTFGSGTRLTVV.

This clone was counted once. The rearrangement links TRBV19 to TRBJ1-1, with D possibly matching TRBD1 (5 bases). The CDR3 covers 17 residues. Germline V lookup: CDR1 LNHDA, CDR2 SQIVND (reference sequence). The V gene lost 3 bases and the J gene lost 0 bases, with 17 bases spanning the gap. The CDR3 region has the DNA TGTGCCAGTAGTATCGGAATGGGGGAGGCGATGAACACTGAAGCTTTCTTT. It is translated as CASSIGMGEAMNTEAFF.

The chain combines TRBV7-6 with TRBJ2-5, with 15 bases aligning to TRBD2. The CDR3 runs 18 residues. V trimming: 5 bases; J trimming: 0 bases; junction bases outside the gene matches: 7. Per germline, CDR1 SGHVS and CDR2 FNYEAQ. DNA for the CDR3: TGTGCCAGCAGCGGGGGGACTAGCGGGGGGCAGTACCAAGAGACCCAGTACTTC. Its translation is CASSGGTSGGQYQETQYF.

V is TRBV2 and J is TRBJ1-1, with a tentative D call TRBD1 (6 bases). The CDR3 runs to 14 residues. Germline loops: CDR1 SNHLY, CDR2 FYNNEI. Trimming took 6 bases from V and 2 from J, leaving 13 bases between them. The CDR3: CASRNREGNTEAFF. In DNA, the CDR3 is TGTGCCAGCAGAAACAGGGAAGGAAACACTGAAGCTTTCTTT.

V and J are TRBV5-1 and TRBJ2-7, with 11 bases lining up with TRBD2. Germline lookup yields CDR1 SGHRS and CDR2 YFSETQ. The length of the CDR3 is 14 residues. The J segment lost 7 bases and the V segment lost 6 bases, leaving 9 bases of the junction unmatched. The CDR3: CASTPGLAEGEQYF. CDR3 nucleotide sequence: TGCGCCAGCACCCCGGGACTAGCGGAGGGGGAGCAGTACTTC. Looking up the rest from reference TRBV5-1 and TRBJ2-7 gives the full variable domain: KAGVTQTPRYLIKTRGQQVTLSCSPISGHRSVSWYQQTPGQGLQFLFEYFSETQRNKGNFPGRFSGRQFSNSRSEMNVSTLELGDSALYLCASTPGLAEGEQYFGPGTRLTVT.

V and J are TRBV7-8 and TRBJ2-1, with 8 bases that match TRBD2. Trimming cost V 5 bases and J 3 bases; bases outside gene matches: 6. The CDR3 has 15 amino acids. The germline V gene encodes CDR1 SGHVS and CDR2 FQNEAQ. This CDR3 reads CASSTGTRGYNEQFF. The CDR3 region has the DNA TGTGCCAGCAGCACCGGGACTAGGGGCTACAATGAGCAGTTCTTC.

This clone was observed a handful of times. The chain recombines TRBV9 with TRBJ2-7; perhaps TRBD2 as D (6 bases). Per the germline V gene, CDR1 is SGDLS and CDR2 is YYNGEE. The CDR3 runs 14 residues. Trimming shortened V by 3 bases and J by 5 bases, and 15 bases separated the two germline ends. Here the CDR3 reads CASSARWEVHEQYF. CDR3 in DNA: TGTGCCAGCAGCGCCCGGTGGGAGGTCCACGAGCAGTACTTC.

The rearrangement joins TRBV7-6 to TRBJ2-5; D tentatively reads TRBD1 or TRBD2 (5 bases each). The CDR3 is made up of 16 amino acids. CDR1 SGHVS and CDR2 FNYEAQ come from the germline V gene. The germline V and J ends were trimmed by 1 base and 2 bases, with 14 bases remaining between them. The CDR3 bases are TGTGCCAGCAGCTTAGGAGGGGTAGCGCTACAAGAGACCCAGTACTTC. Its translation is CASSLGGVALQETQYF.

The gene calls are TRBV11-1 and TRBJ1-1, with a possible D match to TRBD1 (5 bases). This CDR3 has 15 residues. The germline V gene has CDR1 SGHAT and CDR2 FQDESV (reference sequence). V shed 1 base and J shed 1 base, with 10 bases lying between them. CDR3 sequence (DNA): TGTGCCAGCAGCTTAGGAACTGGGGCGAACACTGAAGCTTTCTTT. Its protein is CASSLGTGANTEAFF.

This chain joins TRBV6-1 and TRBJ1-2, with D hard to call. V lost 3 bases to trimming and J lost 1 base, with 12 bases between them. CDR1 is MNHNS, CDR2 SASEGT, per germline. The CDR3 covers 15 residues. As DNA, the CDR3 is TGTGCCAGCAGTGAGTTTTCTGACTATAACTATGGCTACACCTTC. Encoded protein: CASSEFSDYNYGYTF.

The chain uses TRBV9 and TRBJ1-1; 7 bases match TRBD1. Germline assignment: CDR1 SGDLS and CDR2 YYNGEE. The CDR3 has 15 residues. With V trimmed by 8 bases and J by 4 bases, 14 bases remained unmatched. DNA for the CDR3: TGTGCCAGTGATGGGAGGGGGCCGGTTGGCACTGAAGCTTTCTTT. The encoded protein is CASDGRGPVGTEAFF.

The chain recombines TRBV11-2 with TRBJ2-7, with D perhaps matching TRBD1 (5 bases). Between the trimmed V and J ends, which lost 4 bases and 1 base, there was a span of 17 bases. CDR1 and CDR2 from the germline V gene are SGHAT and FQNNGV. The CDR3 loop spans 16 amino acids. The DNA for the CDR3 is TGTGCCAGCAGCTCTGACTCCCACCAGGGATCCTACGAGCAGTACTTC. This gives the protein CASSSDSHQGSYEQYF.

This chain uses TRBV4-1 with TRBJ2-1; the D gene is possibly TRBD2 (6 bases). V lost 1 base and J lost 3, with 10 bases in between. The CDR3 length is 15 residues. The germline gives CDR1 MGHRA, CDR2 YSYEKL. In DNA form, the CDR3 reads TGCGCCAGCAGCCAAGTTAGCGGAGACTACAATGAGCAGTTCTTC. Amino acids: CASSQVSGDYNEQFF.